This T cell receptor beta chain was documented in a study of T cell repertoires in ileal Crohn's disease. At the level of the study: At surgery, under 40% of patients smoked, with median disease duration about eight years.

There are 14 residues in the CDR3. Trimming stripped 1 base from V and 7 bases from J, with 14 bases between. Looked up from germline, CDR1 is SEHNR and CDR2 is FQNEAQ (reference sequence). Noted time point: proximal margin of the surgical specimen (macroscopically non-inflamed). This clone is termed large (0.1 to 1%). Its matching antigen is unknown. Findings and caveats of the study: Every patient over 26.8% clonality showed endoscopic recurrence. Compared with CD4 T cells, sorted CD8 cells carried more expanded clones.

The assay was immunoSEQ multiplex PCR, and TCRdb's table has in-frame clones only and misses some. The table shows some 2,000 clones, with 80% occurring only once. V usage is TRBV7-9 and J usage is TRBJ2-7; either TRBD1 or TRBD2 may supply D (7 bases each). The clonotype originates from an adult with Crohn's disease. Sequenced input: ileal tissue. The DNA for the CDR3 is TGTGCCAGCAGCTTAGGGCAGGGGGAGGGGGAGCAGTACTTC. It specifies CASSLGQGEGEQYF. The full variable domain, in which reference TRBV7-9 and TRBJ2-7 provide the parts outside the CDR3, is DTGVSQNPRHKITKRGQNVTFRCDPISEHNRLYWYRQTLGQGPEFLTYFQNEAQLEKSRLLSDRFSAERPKGSFSTLEIQRTEQGDSAMYLCASSLGQGEGEQYFGPGTRLTVT.